The sequence of this TCR beta chain was determined in a study of PD-1 blockade in classical Hodgkin lymphoma. Generated by immunoSEQ multiplex PCR, the TCRdb table keeps only in-frame clones and is missing some. The sample has 31,000 or so clones, about 70% seen once. Broader study findings: By C4D1 there was a significant rise in CD4+ TCR diversity but not in CD8+ TCR diversity.

On this clone: The antigen remains unidentified.

CDR1 SGHRS and CDR2 YFSETQ come from the germline V gene. Trimming took 2 bases from V and 3 from J; bases not matched to a gene: 11. The CDR3 is 18 amino acids. Every patient had relapsed following autologous stem cell transplantation, and cohorts differed in brentuximab vedotin exposure. The starting material was peripheral blood mononuclear cells (PBMCs), obtained before the second cycle of nivolumab. The J gene is TRBJ1-2, the V gene TRBV5-1; 12 bases map to TRBD1. The receptor comes from a human donor with classical Hodgkin lymphoma. The CDR3, as DNA: TGCGCCAGCAGCTTAAAACCCGGGACAGGGGGCTTAGACTATGGCTACACCTTC. This encodes CASSLKPGTGGLDYGYTF.